The 13 T cell receptor beta chains below all came from one sample that was sequenced in a study of blood T cell repertoires in COVID-19. Here immunoSEQ multiplex PCR was the method, and the copy in TCRdb shows in-frame clones only, minus some. The repertoire includes 300,000 or so clones, 90% of them detected once, and 2% to 3% sits in the top ten. The sample taken for sequencing was PBMCs or T cells enriched from blood (not recorded which). The receptor source for this set is a man aged 60 to 75 who had recovered from COVID-19.

This clone is a singleton in its sample. This chain joins TRBV30 and TRBJ2-7; D is possibly TRBD2 (6 bases). CDR1 and CDR2 (germline): GTSNPN, SVGIG (reference sequence). The CDR3 has 13 amino acids. The CDR3 DNA follows: TGTGCATTTGATACGGGGGTCGGCTACGAGCAGTACTTC. Its translation: CAFDTGVGYEQYF.

In regard to this clone: Germline and junction disagree at one end, which may indicate a read error. The chain couples TRBV12-5 to TRBJ1-1; 8 bases are a match to TRBD1. This CDR3 comprises 14 residues. Germline CDR1 is LGHNT and CDR2 is FRNRAP. The CDR3 DNA reads as TGTGCTAGTGGTTTGGGACAGGGGAACCCTGAAGCTTTCTTT. This encodes CASGLGQGNPEAFF.

The V gene is TRBV5-1, the J gene TRBJ1-5; 8 bases agree with TRBD1. The CDR3 is 15 residues long. Germline loops: CDR1 SGHRS, CDR2 YFSETQ. V lost 5 bases, J lost 6 bases, and 10 bases stayed unmatched. The CDR3 DNA sequence: TGCGCCAGCAGACTGACAGGGGAGCTCGGTCAGCCCCAGCATTTT. As protein: CASRLTGELGQPQHF.

V is TRBV7-2 and J is TRBJ2-1; 8 bases are a match to TRBD2. The CDR3 length is 18 residues. Germline V gene data show CDR1 as SGHTA and CDR2 as FQGNSA. The trim removed 5 bases at V and 3 bases at J, leaving 15 bases unmatched. CDR3 nucleotides: TGTGCCAGCAGCCATACTACGATTAGCGGGGTCTTCTACAATGAGCAGTTCTTC. It encodes CASSHTTISGVFYNEQFF.

This sequence joins TRBV27 and TRBJ2-4; 8 nucleotides align to TRBD1. The CDR3 sequence is 18 residues long. J gave up 2 bases and V 5 bases, and 14 bases lay outside the gene matches. Germline CDR1 reads MNHEY; CDR2 reads SMNVEV (reference sequence). CDR3: CASSPRTGWGLTKNIQYF. The DNA for the CDR3 is TGTGCCAGCAGTCCTCGGACAGGGTGGGGGTTAACCAAAAACATTCAGTACTTC.

V and J are TRBV27 and TRBJ2-5; 14 bases match TRBD2. The germline CDR1 and CDR2 sequences are MNHEY and SMNVEV (reference sequence). V lost 5 bases to trimming and J lost 5 bases; unmatched junction nucleotides: 4. This CDR3 spans 15 amino acids. CDR3 bases: TGTGCCAGCAGTAAGACTAGCGGGAGGGGGGAGACCCAGTACTTC. Amino acid sequence: CASSKTSGRGETQYF.

V gene TRBV25-1 combines with J gene TRBJ1-2; tentatively, D is TRBD1 (5 bases). The CDR3 spans 12 residues. Trimming stripped 5 bases from V and 4 bases from J, with 8 bases between. The germline V gene has CDR1 MGHDK and CDR2 SYGVNS. CDR3: CASSQGIYGYTF. For the CDR3, the DNA is TGTGCCAGCAGTCAGGGCATCTATGGCTACACCTTC.

The CDR3 loop is CASARGPYEQYF. In nucleotides, the CDR3 is TGTGCTAGTGCGAGGGGGCCCTACGAGCAGTACTTC. This chain links TRBV12-5 with TRBJ2-7, with TRBD1 matching over 7 bases. The germline gives CDR1 LGHNT, CDR2 FRNRAP. V shed 7 bases, J shed 2 bases, and the junction held 2 bases outside the gene matches. This CDR3 has 12 residues.

The rearrangement joins TRBV20-1 to TRBJ2-1; 9 nucleotides agree with TRBD1. Per the germline V gene, CDR1 is DFQATT and CDR2 is SNEGSKA (reference sequence). CDR3 length: 21 residues. Trimming cost V 3 bases and J 0 bases; bases outside gene matches: 21. The CDR3 sequence: CSASGPLMGQGMVSSYNEQFF. In DNA, the CDR3 is TGCAGTGCTAGTGGTCCACTGATGGGACAGGGAATGGTGAGCTCCTACAATGAGCAGTTCTTC.

V and J are TRBV4-1 and TRBJ1-4, with a possible D match to TRBD1 (5 bases). The length of the CDR3 is 18 residues. Trimming cost V 0 bases and J 5 bases, with 19 bases left between them. In germline, CDR1 is MGHRA, CDR2 YSYEKL. The CDR3 protein is CASSQDSTRTKKNEKLFF. The CDR3 bases are TGCGCCAGCAGCCAAGATTCAACGAGGACAAAAAAAAATGAAAAACTGTTTTTT.

The chain recombines TRBV7-3 with TRBJ2-2; perhaps TRBD1 as D (6 bases). V was shortened by 1 base and J by 8 bases, with 8 bases between the two germline ends. Per germline, CDR1 SGHTA and CDR2 FQGTGA. CDR3 size: 13 residues. CDR3 in DNA: TGTGCCAGCAGCTTAAGGGGGCGTGGGGAGCTGTTTTTT. As protein: CASSLRGRGELFF.

The chain joins TRBV19 to TRBJ2-6; 9 nucleotides align to TRBD1. Trimming at V came to 5 bases and at J to 0 bases, leaving 8 bases not matched to a gene. The CDR3 has 18 residues. Germline V lookup: CDR1 LNHDA, CDR2 SQIVND (reference sequence). CDR3 sequence (DNA): TGTGCCAGTAGTCCTCCACAGGGGGCGGCCTCTGGGGCCAACGTCCTGACTTTC. Translated, it gives CASSPPQGAASGANVLTF.

This chain joins TRBV6-5 and TRBJ1-3; 11 bases match TRBD1. After removal of 4 bases from V and 1 base from J, the junction contained 3 bases not matched to a gene. This CDR3 is built from 16 residues. Germline-derived CDR1 and CDR2 are MNHEY and SVGAGI. This chain's CDR3 is CASSSDRGRSGNTIYF. Written as DNA, the CDR3 is TGTGCCAGCAGTTCGGACAGGGGGCGTTCTGGAAACACCATATATTTT.